This TCR beta chain was profiled in a study of metastatic and nonmetastatic thyroid tumors. Study details: Patients with malignant and benign thyroid disease provided blood and tumor or nodule tissue, whose repertoires were compared.

Patients were all untreated before their thyroid surgery. This clone was detected ten times or more. Its specificity is unknown. Other DNA variants within this sample encode the same CDR3. The study's findings and limits: Malignant thyroid tumors reportedly exceeded benign nodules significantly in TCR beta diversity, with the difference appearing in blood and tumor.

Authors' analysis steps: Clinicopathological groups differed in CDR3, with these differences serving to build a distant-metastasis classifier for papillary thyroid cancer. TCRdb reassembled clones from the PCR reads with MiXCR. These V and J calls are TCRdb output, not the study's own analysis. This table has about 92,000 clones, around 14% appearing once. This receptor was taken from a female donor with papillary thyroid cancer or a benign thyroid nodule (not recorded which). Some clones in this sample may be carry-over from other donors' samples. Sequences were obtained from blood.

The CDR3 loop is CASRGGGTGELFF. The CDR3 DNA is TGCGCCAGCAGGGGCGGGGGGACCGGGGAGCTGTTTTTT. The chain uses TRBV10-2 and TRBJ2-2; TRBD2 agrees at 8 bases. The CDR3 loop spans 13 amino acids. CDR1 and CDR2 (germline): WSHSY, SAAADI. The V segment lost 6 bases and the J segment 5 bases; nucleotides outside the gene matches: 2.